The present T cell receptor (beta chain) was sequenced within a study of T-cell memory formation after mild COVID-19. Study in general: The two donors had largely donor-specific TCR clusters. Points from the study as a whole: Contracting clones from day 15 to 85 had balanced CD4/CD8; later expanders favoured CD4+. Most CD4+ clones that shrank were in CM and EM, while CD8+ ones turned up in EMRA.

In TCRdb, the 5' RACE reads were re-called with MiXCR into one record per CDR3 protein. Of some 68,000 distinct CDR3 sequences listed, over 15% are singletons. On this clonotype itself: The antigen is unknown.

The CDR3 is made up of 14 amino acids. V lost 6 bases and J lost 1; bases outside the gene matches: 6. Looked up from germline, CDR1 is DFQATT and CDR2 is SNEGSKA (reference sequence). The receptor's source is an adult woman who had mild COVID-19 (a few samples of this study predate the infection). Cell type and time point are not known. V is TRBV20-1 and J is TRBJ2-3; 8 nucleotides agree with TRBD2. The sample comprised PBMCs or a T cell subset sorted from them (not recorded which). The CDR3 nucleotides are TGCAGTGCAGAAAGGCGGGGGGGCACAGATACGCAGTATTTT. The encoded protein is CSAERRGGTDTQYF.